The 7 T cell receptor beta chains below were found in one sample sequenced in a study of OX40 agonist ivuxolimab in advanced cancers. The assay was immunoSEQ multiplex PCR, and TCRdb's table has in-frame clones only and misses some. The table shows under 100,000 clones, with approximately 84% occurring only once. The sequencing here drew on CD4+ or CD8+ T cells sorted from blood, taken in a trial of the OX40 agonist ivuxolimab. The source is an adult with an advanced solid tumor such as melanoma, head and neck, liver or kidney cancer.

This clone was seen more than once but under ten times. The chain joins TRBV2 to TRBJ2-7; TRBD1 is a possible D gene (5 bases). Trimming took off 8 bases at V and 4 bases at J, with 12 bases between the two ends. This CDR3 region has 12 residues. Germline lookup yields CDR1 SNHLY and CDR2 FYNNEI. CDR3 sequence: CASGKGHYEQYF. The CDR3 DNA is TGTGCCAGCGGAAAGGGGCATTACGAGCAGTACTTC.

This rearrangement joins TRBV5-3 to TRBJ1-2; D is undetermined. TRBV5-3 is an open reading frame, and its role is uncertain. This CDR3 is built from 14 residues. V was clipped by 0 bases and J by 8 bases, with 14 bases between them. In nucleotides, the CDR3 is TGTGCCAGAAGCTTGGCAGACCGGAAAGGGGGCTACACCTTC. This gives the protein CARSLADRKGGYTF.

This rearrangement joins TRBV5-1 to TRBJ2-1; D uncertain. V lost 6 bases and J lost 8, with 12 bases in between. CDR1 is SGHRS and CDR2 is YFSETQ in the germline V gene. The CDR3 extends over 12 amino acids. The CDR3 DNA reads as TGCGCCAGCAACTCCGACCGCCATGAGCAGTTCTTC. It codes for CASNSDRHEQFF.

At least ten counts were recorded for this clone. This chain joins TRBV14 and TRBJ2-7, with 8 positions matching TRBD1. V was clipped by 4 bases and J by 0 bases; unmatched bases: 5. Germline values: CDR1 SGHDN, CDR2 FVKESK. The CDR3 covers 15 residues. The CDR3 loop is CASSLLGQDSYEQYF. The DNA for the CDR3 is TGTGCCAGCAGCCTTTTGGGACAGGACTCCTACGAGCAGTACTTC. The complete variable domain, with remaining parts taken from reference TRBV14 and TRBJ2-7, reads EAGVTQFPSHSVIEKGQTVTLRCDPISGHDNLYWYRRVMGKEIKFLLHFVKESKQDESGMPNNRFLAERTGGTYSTLKVQPAELEDSGVYFCASSLLGQDSYEQYFGPGTRLTVT.

V gene TRBV18 combines with J gene TRBJ2-5, with 7 positions matching TRBD1. The assigned J gene may be wrong: the sequence end matches TRBJ2-7 better. Germline CDR1 reads KGHSH; CDR2 reads LQKENI. The CDR3 sequence is 15 residues long. The CDR3 sequence is CASSPPGQPTYEQYF. CDR3 DNA sequence: TGTGCCAGCTCACCACCGGGACAGCCCACTTACGAGCAGTACTTC.

The chain employs TRBV19 and TRBJ2-1; D is unclear. The CDR3 length is 14 residues. Trimming cost V 6 bases and J 5 bases, with 14 bases left between them. Germline V gene data show CDR1 as LNHDA and CDR2 as SQIVND (reference sequence). CDR3 DNA sequence: TGTGCCAGTAGCCTCTCGTGGAGTGACAATGAGCAGTTCTTC. Its translation is CASSLSWSDNEQFF.

The CDR3 nucleotides are TGTGCCAGCAGGCCAGGGGAAAGCACAGATACGCAGTATTTT. It codes for CASRPGESTDTQYF. The V call is TRBV6-5, the J call TRBJ2-3; perhaps TRBD1 as D (6 bases). Germline loops: CDR1 MNHEY, CDR2 SVGAGI. This CDR3 contains 14 residues. The V end was cut by 6 bases, the J end by 0 bases, with 10 bases between.